These T cell receptor beta chains were read from a single sample in a study of blood T cell repertoires in COVID-19. The repertoire was sequenced with immunoSEQ multiplex PCR; TCRdb's copy has only in-frame clones and lacks some. The sample shows some 80,000 clones, roughly 90% of them seen only once. The sequenced sample consisted of peripheral blood. The receptors here all came from a human donor in a cohort sampled during active COVID-19. Both conserved end residues are part of each CDR3. Fields, in order: CDR3 DNA, CDR3 protein, clone size, D gene, J gene, V gene. The D gene is left open where the match is weak. Only some rows state a clone size, as once, few, many or a class for expanded clones.

TGTGCCAGCATCCCTTCAGGCGTCATGAACACTGAAGCTTTCTTT	CASIPSGVMNTEAFF	.	.	TRBJ1-1	TRBV6-1
TGTGCCAGCAGCTCGGACTTCATCTACGAGCAGTACTTC	CASSSDFIYEQYF	.	.	TRBJ2-7	TRBV7-2
TGTGCCAGCAGCCAGATCCGGGACAGGGTCACTGGAAACACCATATATTTT	CASSQIRDRVTGNTIYF	.	TRBD1	TRBJ1-3	TRBV3-1/TRBV3-2
TGCGCCAGCAAAGCCGGGACAGGGGGGACGCACTCTGGAAACACCATATATTTT	CASKAGTGGTHSGNTIYF	.	TRBD1	TRBJ1-3	TRBV5-1
TGTGCCAGCAGCTTGGAATCGGCCAGGGAGGTTGAAAGCTACGAGCAGTACTTC	CASSLESAREVESYEQYF	.	.	TRBJ2-7	TRBV5-6
TGTGCCAGCAGCGCCGAACCCACAGGGTACACTGAAGCTTTCTTT	CASSAEPTGYTEAFF	.	.	TRBJ1-1	TRBV9
TGTGCCAGCAGCTTAGAACTACTAGCGGCCTACGAGCAGTACTTC	CASSLELLAAYEQYF	few	TRBD2	TRBJ2-7	TRBV7-2
TGTGCCACCAGCAGGGGTAGCGGAGGCACAGATACGCAGTATTTT	CATSRGSGGTDTQYF	.	.	TRBJ2-3	TRBV15
TGTGCCAGCAGCGGGGGACAGGGAAAAGAGACCCAGTACTTC	CASSGGQGKETQYF	.	TRBD1	TRBJ2-5	TRBV5-4
TGTGCCAGCACCCTAGCGGGAGTAATGAATGAGCAGTTCTTC	CASTLAGVMNEQFF	.	TRBD2	TRBJ2-1	TRBV28
TGCGCCAGCAGCACCTGGACTAGCTCAGATACGCAGTATTTT	CASSTWTSSDTQYF	.	TRBD2	TRBJ2-3	TRBV5-1
TGTGCCAGCAGCTCGGACAGGGCGGGCGAGACCCAGTACTTC	CASSSDRAGETQYF	.	TRBD1	TRBJ2-5	TRBV2
TGCGCCAGCAGCTCCAGACAGGGAAGCTACGAGCAGTACTTC	CASSSRQGSYEQYF	.	TRBD1	TRBJ2-7	TRBV5-1
TGTGCCTGGAACCGGGACAGGGTCTCTGGAAACACCATATATTTT	CAWNRDRVSGNTIYF	once	TRBD1	TRBJ1-3	TRBV30
TGTGCCAGCAGCCTCGTTCCAGGACAGGGGGCAGGTGGCTACACCTTC	CASSLVPGQGAGGYTF	.	TRBD1	TRBJ1-2	TRBV5-5
TGTGCCAGCAAGGGAGGGACCGCTAATGAAAAACTGTTTTTT	CASKGGTANEKLFF	once	.	TRBJ1-4	TRBV6-5
TGTGCCAGCAGCGTAGGCGGGGGGAGCACAGATACGCAGTATTTT	CASSVGGGSTDTQYF	.	TRBD2	TRBJ2-3	TRBV9
TGCGCCAGCAGCCGAGCCACAGGGGCAGGGGGCTACACCTTC	CASSRATGAGGYTF	.	TRBD1	TRBJ1-2	TRBV4-3
TGCGCCAGCAGCGTGGGACAGGCCCCGGATTCACCCCTCCACTTT	CASSVGQAPDSPLHF	.	TRBD1	TRBJ1-6	TRBV5-1
TGCGCCAGCAGCCAAGACGGAGATTTATATGAAAAACTGTTTTTT	CASSQDGDLYEKLFF	.	.	TRBJ1-4	TRBV4-3
TGTGCCAGCAGTCCCCTTAGGTCGGCGGAAGGCTACACCTTC	CASSPLRSAEGYTF	.	.	TRBJ1-2	TRBV28
TGTGCCAGCAGCTTAGATAGCGTTGATGAGCAGTTCTTC	CASSLDSVDEQFF	.	.	TRBJ2-1	TRBV5-8
TGTGCCAGCAGTTTGATACAGAACAATGAAAAACTGTTTTTT	CASSLIQNNEKLFF	.	.	TRBJ1-4	TRBV6-2/TRBV6-3
TGTGCCACCAGAGCCGGGGGGGGACAGGGGGCGAGGTATGGCTACACCTTC	CATRAGGGQGARYGYTF	.	TRBD1	TRBJ1-2	TRBV15
TGTGCCAGCAGTGAATGGCAGGGTGGGAACACTGAAGCTTTCTTT	CASSEWQGGNTEAFF	.	.	TRBJ1-1	TRBV2
TGTGCCAGCAGCCTCGGACAGGGATCGTCTGGGGCCAACGTCCTGACTTTC	CASSLGQGSSGANVLTF	.	TRBD1	TRBJ2-6	TRBV6-2/TRBV6-3
TGTGCCAGCAGCTTAGATCATGGCACAGCAAATGGCTACACCTTC	CASSLDHGTANGYTF	.	.	TRBJ1-2	TRBV7-2
TGTGCCTGGAGTCGAGGAGTGAGAGCTTTCTTT	CAWSRGVRAFF	.	.	TRBJ1-1	TRBV30